This T cell receptor beta chain is from a study of technical replicates of blood from a few donors. This clone was recorded once. Germline V gene sequence: CDR1 ENHRY, CDR2 SYGVKD. Trimming left V 3 bases short and J 6 bases short, with 9 bases between. The CDR3 spans 12 residues. Using immunoSEQ multiplex PCR, the repertoire was profiled, and TCRdb retains in-frame clones only, with some absent. The sample carries 68,000 or so clones, 95% to 97% recorded once. Material: T cells isolated from PBMCs. This TCR derives from a human donor in good health. The V gene is TRBV10-3, the J gene TRBJ2-7, with D possibly TRBD1 on 5 matching bases. CDR3 in amino acids: CAISETDSEQYF. The CDR3 region has the DNA TGTGCCATCAGTGAAACAGACAGCGAGCAGTACTTC.